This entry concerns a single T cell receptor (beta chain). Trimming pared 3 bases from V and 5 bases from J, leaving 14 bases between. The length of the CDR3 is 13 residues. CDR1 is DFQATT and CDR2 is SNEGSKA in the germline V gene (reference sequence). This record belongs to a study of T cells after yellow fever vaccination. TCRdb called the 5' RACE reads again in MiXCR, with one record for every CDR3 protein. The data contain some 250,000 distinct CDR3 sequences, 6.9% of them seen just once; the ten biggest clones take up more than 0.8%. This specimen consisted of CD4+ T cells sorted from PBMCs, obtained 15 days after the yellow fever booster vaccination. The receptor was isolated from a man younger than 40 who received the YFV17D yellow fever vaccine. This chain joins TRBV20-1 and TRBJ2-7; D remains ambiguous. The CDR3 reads CSASLARTDEQYF. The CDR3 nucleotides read TGCAGTGCTAGTCTGGCTAGGACCGACGAGCAGTACTTC.